This T cell receptor (beta chain) was identified in a study of identical twins (dated by TCRdb to the mid-2010s). Looking at the study overall: To test whether fetal clonotypes persist, this study deep-sequenced TCR alpha and beta repertoires from monozygotic twins, from unrelated adults of various ages, and from cord blood. To rule out contamination, replicate twin experiments were performed at different times with different library preparation protocols. Overall study results and their limits: Invariant T cells such as MAIT and iNKT could partly confound zero-insertion analyses, although diverse VJ usage argued against such confounding for most clonotypes. In beta out-of-frame sequences, excess twin sharing was weaker, because having fewer shared sequences lowered the signal-to-noise ratio. Because the same donors could not be followed over many years, the conclusions depended on cross-sectional statistical analysis. In monozygotic twins, recombination models systematically underestimated out-of-frame TCR alpha sharing, but the models matched the sharing seen between unrelated individuals. Compared with coincidental sharing between unrelated individuals, out-of-frame TCR alpha sequences shared between twins showed an excess of sequences with low generation probability. Abundant cord blood beta clonotypes carried fewer insertions; young adult naive repertoires showed a weaker similar trend, while memory repertoires showed none.

Only healthy Caucasian donors were included. Its CDR3 holds 15 amino acids, cysteine through phenylalanine. The retained sequence is limited to the CDR3, 45 bases, with the frame set at the first base. Cut back by 4 bases and 1 base, the V and J ends lie 11 bases apart. The germline V gene encodes CDR1 MNHEY and CDR2 SMNVEV (reference sequence). Concerning this clonotype: Its antigen specificity is not known. No base quality information exists; no much larger clone differs at one position.

Library method: 5' RACE. The sequencing machine was an Illumina HiSeq 2000. Template switching added a universal primer binding site, and the final cDNA carried a unique molecular identifier that allowed TCR cDNA molecules to be counted accurately. First-strand cDNA for TCR alpha and beta chains was synthesized from specific primers in the conserved constant-segment region. To control for contamination, every cDNA library was double barcoded, receiving both a SMART-Mk sample barcode and Illumina barcodes. Two successive PCR steps introduced TruSeq adapter sequences along with Illumina sample barcodes. TCR alpha and beta cDNA libraries were sequenced on the Illumina HiSeq platform with custom primers. The study's own analysis went as follows. MiGEC was used to process raw reads and extract unique molecular identifiers, and MiXCR was used to find CDR3 positions. For each individual, recombination models were inferred using an EM algorithm with the repgenHMM and IGoR tools. Shared clonotype analysis was performed with the tcR package in R, normalizing sharing by the product of cloneset sizes. Out-of-frame nonproductive sequences were analyzed to study raw recombination free of thymic and clonal selection effects. The public reads were quality trimmed at Q25 with fastp and then assembled into clones with MiXCR by TCRdb, keeping productive beta chains. Rows with one shared CDR3 protein collapse into an entry with the most common genes and DNA. V and J calls and clone size were set by TCRdb, not the authors. The sample table contains 1.5 million or so distinct CDR3 sequences; only one count was recorded for less than 35% of them. The top ten clonotypes cover 0.27% of the sample.

The source material was cord blood. The sequence was collected from a newborn girl in good health. Here the chain combines TRBV27 and TRBJ2-4; a tentative D call is TRBD2 (6 bases match). The nucleotide sequence reads as follows: TGTGCCAGCAGTTCCAAGGGGAGGGCCAAAAACATTCAGTACTTC. Its protein is CASSSKGRAKNIQYF.